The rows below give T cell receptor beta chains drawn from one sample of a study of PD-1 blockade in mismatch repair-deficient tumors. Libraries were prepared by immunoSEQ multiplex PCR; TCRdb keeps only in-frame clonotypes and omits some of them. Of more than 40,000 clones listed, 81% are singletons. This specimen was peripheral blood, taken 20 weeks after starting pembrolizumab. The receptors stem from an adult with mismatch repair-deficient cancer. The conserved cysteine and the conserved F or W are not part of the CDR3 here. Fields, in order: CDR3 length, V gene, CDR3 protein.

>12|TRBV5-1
ASSLGQGAREQY
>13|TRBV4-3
ASSRTVDRAETQY
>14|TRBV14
ASSQGRPSGANVLT
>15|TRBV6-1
ASSEGQGGRSYNEQF
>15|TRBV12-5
ASGLVLGGEGKEEQY
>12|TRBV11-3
ASSSRTVNNEQF
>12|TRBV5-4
ASSLDGGLNEQF
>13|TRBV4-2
ASSQNRAIYNEQF
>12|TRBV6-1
ASSDRQKNTEAF
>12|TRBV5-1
ASSDGGGYNEQF
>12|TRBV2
ASQTGSQTYEQY